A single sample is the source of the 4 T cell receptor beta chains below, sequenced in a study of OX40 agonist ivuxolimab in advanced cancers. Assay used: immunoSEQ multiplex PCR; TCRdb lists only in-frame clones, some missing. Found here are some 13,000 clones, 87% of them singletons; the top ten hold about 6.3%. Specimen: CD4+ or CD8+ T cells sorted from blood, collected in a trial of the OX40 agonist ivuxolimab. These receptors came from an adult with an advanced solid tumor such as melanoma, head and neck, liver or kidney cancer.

CDR3 residues: CAWSDGTGGSRNQPQHF. The CDR3 DNA follows: TGTGCCTGGAGCGATGGGACAGGGGGCTCTCGCAATCAGCCCCAGCATTTT. The genes are TRBV30 and TRBJ1-5; the match to TRBD1 covers 12 bases. With V trimmed by 3 bases and J by 2 bases, 8 bases remained unmatched. This CDR3 spans 17 amino acids. Germline V CDR1 and CDR2: GTSNPN, SVGIG (reference sequence).

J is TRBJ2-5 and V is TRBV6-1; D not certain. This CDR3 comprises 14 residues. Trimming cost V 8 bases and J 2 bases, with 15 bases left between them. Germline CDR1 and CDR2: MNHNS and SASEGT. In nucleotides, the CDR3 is TGTGCCAGCTCCCTGGGGATGGGACAAGAGACCCAGTACTTC. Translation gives CASSLGMGQETQYF.

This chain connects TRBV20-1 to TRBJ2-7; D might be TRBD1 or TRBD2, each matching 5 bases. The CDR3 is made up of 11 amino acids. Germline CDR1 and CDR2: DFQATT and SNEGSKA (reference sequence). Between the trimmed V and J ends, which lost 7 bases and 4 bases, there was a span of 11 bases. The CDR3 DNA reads TGCAGTGGGGGGTCGAATTACGAGCAGTACTTC. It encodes CSGGSNYEQYF.

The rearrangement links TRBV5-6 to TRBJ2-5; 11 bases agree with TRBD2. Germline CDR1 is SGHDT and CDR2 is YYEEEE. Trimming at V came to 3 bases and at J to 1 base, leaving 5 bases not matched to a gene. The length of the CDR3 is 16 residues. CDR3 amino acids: CASSSKLAGVQETQYF. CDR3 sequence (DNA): TGTGCCAGCAGCTCTAAACTAGCGGGGGTCCAAGAGACCCAGTACTTC. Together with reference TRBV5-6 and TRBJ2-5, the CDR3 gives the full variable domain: DAGVTQSPTHLIKTRGQQVTLRCSPKSGHDTVSWYQQALGQGPQFIFQYYEEEERQRGNFPDRFSGHQFPNYSSELNVNALLLGDSALYLCASSSKLAGVQETQYFGPGTRLLVL.